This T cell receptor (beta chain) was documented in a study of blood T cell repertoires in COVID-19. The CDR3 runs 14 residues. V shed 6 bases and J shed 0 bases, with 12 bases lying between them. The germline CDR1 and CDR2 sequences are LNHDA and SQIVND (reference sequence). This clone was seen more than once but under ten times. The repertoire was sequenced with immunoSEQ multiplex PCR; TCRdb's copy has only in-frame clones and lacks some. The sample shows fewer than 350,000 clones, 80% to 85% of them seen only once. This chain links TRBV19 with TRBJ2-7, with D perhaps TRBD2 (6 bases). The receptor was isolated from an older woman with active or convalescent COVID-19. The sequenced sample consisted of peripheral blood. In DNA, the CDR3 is TGTGCCAGTAGCCGTAGCGGCAGCTCCTACGAGCAGTACTTC. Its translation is CASSRSGSSYEQYF.